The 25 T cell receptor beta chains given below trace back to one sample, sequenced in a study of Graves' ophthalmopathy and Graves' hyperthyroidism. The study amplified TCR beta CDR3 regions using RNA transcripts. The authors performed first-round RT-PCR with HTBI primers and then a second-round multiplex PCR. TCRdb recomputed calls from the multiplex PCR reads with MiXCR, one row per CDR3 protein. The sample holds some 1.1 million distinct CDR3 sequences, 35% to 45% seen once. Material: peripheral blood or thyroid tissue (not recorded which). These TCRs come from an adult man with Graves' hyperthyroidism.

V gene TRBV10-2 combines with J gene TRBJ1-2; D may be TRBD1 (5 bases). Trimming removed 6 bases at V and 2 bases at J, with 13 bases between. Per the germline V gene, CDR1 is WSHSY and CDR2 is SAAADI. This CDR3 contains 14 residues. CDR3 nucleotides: TGCGCCAGCAGCCAGTGGGACGGCAACTATGGCTACACCTTC. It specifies CASSQWDGNYGYTF.

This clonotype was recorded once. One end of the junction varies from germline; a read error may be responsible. The CDR3 loop is CATSRDLDSGNAIYF. CDR3 nucleotide sequence: TGTGCCACCAGCAGGGATTTGGACTCTGGAAACGCCATATATTTT. This chain links TRBV15 with TRBJ1-3; D uncertain. The CDR3 is 15 residues long. Germline V gives CDR1 LNHNV, CDR2 YYDKDF (reference sequence). Full variable domain (outside the CDR3, taken from reference TRBV15 and TRBJ1-3): DAMVIQNPRYQVTQFGKPVTLSCSQTLNHNVMYWYQQKSSQAPKLLFHYYDKDFNNEADTPDNFQSRRPNTSFCFLDIRSPGLGDTAMYLCATSRDLDSGNAIYFGEGSWLTVV.

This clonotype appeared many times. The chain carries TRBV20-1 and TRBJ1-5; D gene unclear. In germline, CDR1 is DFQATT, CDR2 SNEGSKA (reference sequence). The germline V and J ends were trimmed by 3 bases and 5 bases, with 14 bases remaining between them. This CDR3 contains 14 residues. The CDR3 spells CSARSTISYQPQHF. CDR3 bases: TGCAGTGCTAGGTCGACAATATCTTATCAGCCCCAGCATTTT.

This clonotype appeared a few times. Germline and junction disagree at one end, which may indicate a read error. The CDR3 region is CASSHRGLDYGHTF. DNA of the CDR3: TGTGCCAGTAGTCACAGGGGGCTGGACTATGGCCACACCTTC. The J gene is TRBJ1-2, the V gene TRBV19, with 9 nucleotides matching TRBD1. This CDR3 region has 14 residues. CDR1 is LNHDA, CDR2 SQIVND, per germline (reference sequence).

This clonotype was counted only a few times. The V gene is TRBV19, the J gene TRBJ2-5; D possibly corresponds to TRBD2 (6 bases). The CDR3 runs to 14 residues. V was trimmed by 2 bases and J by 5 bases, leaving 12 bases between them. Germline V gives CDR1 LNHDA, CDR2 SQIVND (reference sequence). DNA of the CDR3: TGTGCCAGTAGTATATTGGGAGGATTGGAGACCCAGTACTTC. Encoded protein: CASSILGGLETQYF.

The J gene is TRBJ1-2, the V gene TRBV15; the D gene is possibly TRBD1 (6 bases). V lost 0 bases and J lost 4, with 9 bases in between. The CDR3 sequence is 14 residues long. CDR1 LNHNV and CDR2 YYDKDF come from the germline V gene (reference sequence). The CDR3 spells CATSRDGGAYGYTF. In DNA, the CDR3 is TGTGCCACCAGCAGAGACGGGGGCGCCTATGGCTACACCTTC.

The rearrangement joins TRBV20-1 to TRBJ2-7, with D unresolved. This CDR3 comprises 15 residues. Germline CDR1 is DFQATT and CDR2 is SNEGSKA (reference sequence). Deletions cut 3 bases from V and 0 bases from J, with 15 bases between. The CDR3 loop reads CSARRWLKSSYEQYF. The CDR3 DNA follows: TGCAGTGCTAGGCGGTGGCTAAAGAGCTCCTACGAGCAGTACTTC.

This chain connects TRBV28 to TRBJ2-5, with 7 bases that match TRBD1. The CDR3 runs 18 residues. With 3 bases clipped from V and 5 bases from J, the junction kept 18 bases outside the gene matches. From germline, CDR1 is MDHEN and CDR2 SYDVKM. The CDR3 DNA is TGTGCCAGCAGTTTGCCCGCACAGGGGACGAAAATATTGGAGACCCAGTACTTC. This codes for CASSLPAQGTKILETQYF.

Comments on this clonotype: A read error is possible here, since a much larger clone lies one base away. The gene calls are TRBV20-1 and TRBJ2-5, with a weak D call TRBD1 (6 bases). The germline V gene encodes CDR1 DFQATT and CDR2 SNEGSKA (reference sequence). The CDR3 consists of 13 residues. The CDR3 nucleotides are TGCAGTGCTCAACAGGGTATTGGGGAGACCCGGTACTTC. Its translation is CSAQQGIGETRYF.

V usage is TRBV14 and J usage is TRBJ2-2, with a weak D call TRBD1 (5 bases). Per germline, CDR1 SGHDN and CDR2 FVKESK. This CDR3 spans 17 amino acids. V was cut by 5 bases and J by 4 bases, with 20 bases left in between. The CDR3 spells CASSFHRVQGPTGELFF. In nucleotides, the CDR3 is TGTGCCAGCAGCTTTCATCGGGTGCAGGGTCCCACCGGGGAGCTGTTTTTT.

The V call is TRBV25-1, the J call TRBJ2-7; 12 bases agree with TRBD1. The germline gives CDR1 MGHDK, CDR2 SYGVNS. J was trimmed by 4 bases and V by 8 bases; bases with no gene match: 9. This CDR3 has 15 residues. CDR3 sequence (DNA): TGTGCCAGCTTGGTGGGACAGGGGGCAGGGTACGAGCAGTACTTC. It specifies CASLVGQGAGYEQYF.

In nucleotides, the CDR3 is TGTGCCAGCAGTCCAGGGGCGGCCGAGCAGTACTTC. It specifies CASSPGAAEQYF. This chain connects TRBV4-2 to TRBJ2-7; weak D call: TRBD1 (6 bases). Per the germline V gene, CDR1 is LGHNA and CDR2 is YNFKEQ. The V end lost 6 bases, the J end lost 6 bases, and 12 bases lay between the germline ends. The CDR3 consists of 12 residues.

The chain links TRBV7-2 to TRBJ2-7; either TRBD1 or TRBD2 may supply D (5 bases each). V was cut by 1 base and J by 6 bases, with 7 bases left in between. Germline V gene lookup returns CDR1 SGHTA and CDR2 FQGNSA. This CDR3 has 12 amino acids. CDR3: CASSLDGTEQYF. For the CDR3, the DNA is TGTGCCAGCAGCTTAGACGGGACCGAGCAGTACTTC.

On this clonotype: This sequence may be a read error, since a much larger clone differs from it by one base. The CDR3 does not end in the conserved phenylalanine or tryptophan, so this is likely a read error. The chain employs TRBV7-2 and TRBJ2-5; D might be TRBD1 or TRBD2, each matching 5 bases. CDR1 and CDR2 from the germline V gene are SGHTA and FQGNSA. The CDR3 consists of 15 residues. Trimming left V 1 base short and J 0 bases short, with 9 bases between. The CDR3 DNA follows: TGTGCCAGCAGCTTAGTGGGGGAGTACCAAGAGACCCAGTACCTC. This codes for CASSLVGEYQETQYL.

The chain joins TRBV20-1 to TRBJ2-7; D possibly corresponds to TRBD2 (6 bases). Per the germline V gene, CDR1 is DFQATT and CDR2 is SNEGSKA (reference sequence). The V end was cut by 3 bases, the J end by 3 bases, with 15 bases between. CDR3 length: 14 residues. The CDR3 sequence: CSASQGGDHYEQYF. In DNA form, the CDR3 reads TGCAGTGCTAGCCAGGGCGGGGATCACTACGAGCAGTACTTC.

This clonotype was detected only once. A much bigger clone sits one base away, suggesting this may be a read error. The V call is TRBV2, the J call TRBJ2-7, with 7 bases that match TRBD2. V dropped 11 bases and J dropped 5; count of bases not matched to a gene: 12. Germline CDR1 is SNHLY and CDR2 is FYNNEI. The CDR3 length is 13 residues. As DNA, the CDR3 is TGTGCCGTGGGCGGACTAGTAAAGGACGAGCAGTACTTC. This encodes CAVGGLVKDEQYF. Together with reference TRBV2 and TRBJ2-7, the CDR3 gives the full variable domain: EPEVTQTPSHQVTQMGQEVILRCVPISNHLYFYWYRQILGQKVEFLVSFYNNEISEKSEIFDDQFSVERPDGSNFTLKIRSTKLEDSAMYFCAVGGLVKDEQYFGPGTRLTVT.

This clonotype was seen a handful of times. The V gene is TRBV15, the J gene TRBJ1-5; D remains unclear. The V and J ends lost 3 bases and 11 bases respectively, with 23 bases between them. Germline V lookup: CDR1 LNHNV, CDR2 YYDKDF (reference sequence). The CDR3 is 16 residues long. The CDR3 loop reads CATSSGLAGVQETQHF. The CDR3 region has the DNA TGTGCCACCAGCAGCGGACTAGCGGGAGTACAAGAGACCCAGCATTTT. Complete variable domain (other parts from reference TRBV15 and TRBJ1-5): DAMVIQNPRYQVTQFGKPVTLSCSQTLNHNVMYWYQQKSSQAPKLLFHYYDKDFNNEADTPDNFQSRRPNTSFCFLDIRSPGLGDTAMYLCATSSGLAGVQETQHFGDGTRLSIL.

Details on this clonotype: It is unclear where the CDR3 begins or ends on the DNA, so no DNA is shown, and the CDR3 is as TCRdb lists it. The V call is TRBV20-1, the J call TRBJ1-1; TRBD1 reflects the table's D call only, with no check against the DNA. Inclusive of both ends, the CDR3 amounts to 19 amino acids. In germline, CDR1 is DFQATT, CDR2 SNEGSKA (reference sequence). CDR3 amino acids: CSFYICSATQGPGGTEAFF.

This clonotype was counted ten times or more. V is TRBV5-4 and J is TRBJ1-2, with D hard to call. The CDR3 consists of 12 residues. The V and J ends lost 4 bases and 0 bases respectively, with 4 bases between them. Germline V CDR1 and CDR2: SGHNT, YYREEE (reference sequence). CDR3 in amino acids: CASSRSNYGYTF. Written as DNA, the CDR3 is TGTGCCAGCAGCCGATCTAACTATGGCTACACCTTC.

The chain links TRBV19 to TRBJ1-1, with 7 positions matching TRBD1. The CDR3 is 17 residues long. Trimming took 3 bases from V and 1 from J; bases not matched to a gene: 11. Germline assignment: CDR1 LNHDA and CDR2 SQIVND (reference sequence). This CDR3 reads CASSMGQTLVGNTEAFF. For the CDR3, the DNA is TGTGCCAGTAGTATGGGACAGACTTTAGTTGGGAACACTGAAGCTTTCTTT.

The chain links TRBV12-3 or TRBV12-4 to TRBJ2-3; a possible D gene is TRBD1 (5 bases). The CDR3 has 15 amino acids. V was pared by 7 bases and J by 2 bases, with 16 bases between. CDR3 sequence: CASTPRVGVTDTQYF. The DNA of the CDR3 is TGTGCCAGCACCCCCCGGGTAGGGGTCACAGATACGCAGTATTTT.

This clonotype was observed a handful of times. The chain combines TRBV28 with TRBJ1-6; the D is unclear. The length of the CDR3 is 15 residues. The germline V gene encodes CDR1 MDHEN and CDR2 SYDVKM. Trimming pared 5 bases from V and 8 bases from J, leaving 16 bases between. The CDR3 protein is CASSPIQFRDSPLHF. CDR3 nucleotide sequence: TGTGCCAGCAGTCCGATACAGTTTAGGGATTCACCCCTCCACTTT. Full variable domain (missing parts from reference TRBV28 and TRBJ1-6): DVKVTQSSRYLVKRTGEKVFLECVQDMDHENMFWYRQDPGLGLRLIYFSYDVKMKEKGDIPEGYSVSREKKERFSLILESASTNQTSMYLCASSPIQFRDSPLHFGNGTRLTVT.

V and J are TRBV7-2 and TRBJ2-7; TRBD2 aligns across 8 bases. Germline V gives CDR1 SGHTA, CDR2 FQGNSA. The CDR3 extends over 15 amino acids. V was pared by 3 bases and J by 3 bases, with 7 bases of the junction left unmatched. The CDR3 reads CASSFAGGAFYEQYF. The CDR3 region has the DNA TGTGCCAGCAGCTTCGCGGGGGGCGCTTTCTACGAGCAGTACTTC.

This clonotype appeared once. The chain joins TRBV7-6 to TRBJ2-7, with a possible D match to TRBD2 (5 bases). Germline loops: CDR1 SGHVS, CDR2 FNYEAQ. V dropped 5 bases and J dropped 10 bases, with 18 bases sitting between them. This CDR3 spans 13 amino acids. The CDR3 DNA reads TGTGCCAGCAGCGCATCGGGGTTGGATACCCAGTACTTC. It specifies CASSASGLDTQYF. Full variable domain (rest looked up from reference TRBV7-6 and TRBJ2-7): GAGVSQSPRYKVTKRGQDVALRCDPISGHVSLYWYRQALGQGPEFLTYFNYEAQQDKSGLPNDRFSAERPEGSISTLTIQRTEQRDSAMYRCASSASGLDTQYFGPGTRLTVT.

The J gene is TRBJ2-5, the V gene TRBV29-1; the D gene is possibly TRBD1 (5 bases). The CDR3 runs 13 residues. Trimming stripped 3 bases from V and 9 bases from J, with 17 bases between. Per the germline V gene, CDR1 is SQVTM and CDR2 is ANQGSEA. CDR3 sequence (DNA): TGCAGCGTTGAGATCAGTACAGGCCAGCCCCAGTACTTC. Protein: CSVEISTGQPQYF.